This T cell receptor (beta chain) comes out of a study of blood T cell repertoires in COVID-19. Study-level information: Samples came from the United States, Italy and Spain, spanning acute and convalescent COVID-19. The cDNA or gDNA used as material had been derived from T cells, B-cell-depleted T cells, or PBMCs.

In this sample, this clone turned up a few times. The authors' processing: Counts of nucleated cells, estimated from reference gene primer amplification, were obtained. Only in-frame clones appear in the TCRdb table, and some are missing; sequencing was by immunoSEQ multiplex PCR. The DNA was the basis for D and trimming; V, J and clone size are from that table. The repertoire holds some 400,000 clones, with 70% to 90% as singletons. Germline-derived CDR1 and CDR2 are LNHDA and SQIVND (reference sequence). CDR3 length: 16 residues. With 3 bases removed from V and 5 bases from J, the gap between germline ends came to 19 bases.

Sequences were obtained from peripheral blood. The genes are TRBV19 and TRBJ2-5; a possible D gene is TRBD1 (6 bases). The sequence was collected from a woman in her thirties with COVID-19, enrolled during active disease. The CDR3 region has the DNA TGTGCCAGTAGTATGGGCCAGGGTGGGGGCGTCGAGACCCAGTACTTC. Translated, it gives CASSMGQGGGVETQYF.